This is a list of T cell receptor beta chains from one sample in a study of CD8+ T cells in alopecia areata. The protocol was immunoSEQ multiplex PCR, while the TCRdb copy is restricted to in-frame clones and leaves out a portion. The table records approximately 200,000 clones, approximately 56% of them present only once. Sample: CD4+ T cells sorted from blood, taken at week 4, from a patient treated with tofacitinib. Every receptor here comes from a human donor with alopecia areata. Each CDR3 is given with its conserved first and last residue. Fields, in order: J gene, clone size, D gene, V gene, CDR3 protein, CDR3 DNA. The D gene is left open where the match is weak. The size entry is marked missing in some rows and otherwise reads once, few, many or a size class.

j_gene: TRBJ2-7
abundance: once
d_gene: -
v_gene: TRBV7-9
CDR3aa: CASSLGPVYEQYF
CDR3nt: TGTGCCAGCAGCTTAGGTCCGGTCTACGAGCAGTACTTC

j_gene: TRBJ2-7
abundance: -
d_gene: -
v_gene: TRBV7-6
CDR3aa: CASSLGEGYEQYF
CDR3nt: TGTGCCAGCAGCTTAGGTGAGGGGTACGAGCAGTACTTC

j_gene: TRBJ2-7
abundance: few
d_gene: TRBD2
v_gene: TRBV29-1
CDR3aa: CSVGASGFSYEQYF
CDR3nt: TGCAGCGTGGGGGCTAGCGGGTTCTCCTACGAGCAGTACTTC

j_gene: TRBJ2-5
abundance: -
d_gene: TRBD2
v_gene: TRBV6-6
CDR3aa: CASSYVGREVTQYF
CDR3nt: TGTGCCAGCAGTTACGTAGGGCGGGAGGTGACCCAGTACTTC

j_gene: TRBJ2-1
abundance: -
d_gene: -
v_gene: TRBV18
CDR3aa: CASSPTLASGNEQFF
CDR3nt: TGTGCCAGCTCACCAACGCTAGCATCTGGGAATGAGCAGTTCTTC

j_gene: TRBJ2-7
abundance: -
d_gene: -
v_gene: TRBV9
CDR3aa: CASSVTGAGASYEQYF
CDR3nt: TGTGCCAGCAGCGTAACGGGGGCTGGGGCCTCCTACGAGCAGTACTTC

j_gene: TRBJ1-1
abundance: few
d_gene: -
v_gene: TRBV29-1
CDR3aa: CSVGDYYTEAFF
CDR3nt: TGCAGCGTTGGGGATTATTACACTGAAGCTTTCTTT

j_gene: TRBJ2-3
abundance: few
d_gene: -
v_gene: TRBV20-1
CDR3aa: CSAYSTDTQYF
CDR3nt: TGCAGTGCTTACAGCACAGATACGCAGTATTTT

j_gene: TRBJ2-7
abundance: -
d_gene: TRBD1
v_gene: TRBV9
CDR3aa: CASSAGQGGEQYF
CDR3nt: TGTGCCAGCAGCGCGGGACAGGGGGGTGAGCAGTACTTC

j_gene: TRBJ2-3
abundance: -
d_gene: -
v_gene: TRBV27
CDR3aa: CASSLSSGAGRFFPQYF
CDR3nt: TGTGCCAGCAGCCTTTCATCCGGTGCGGGAAGATTCTTCCCGCAGTATTTT

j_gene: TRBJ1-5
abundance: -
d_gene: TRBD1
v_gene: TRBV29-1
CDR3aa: CSVQGEGNQPQHF
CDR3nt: TGCAGCGTTCAGGGGGAGGGCAATCAGCCCCAGCATTTT

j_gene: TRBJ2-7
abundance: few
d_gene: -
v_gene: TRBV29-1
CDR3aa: CSVVYGSYEQYF
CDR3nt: TGCAGCGTTGTTTACGGGAGCTACGAGCAGTACTTC

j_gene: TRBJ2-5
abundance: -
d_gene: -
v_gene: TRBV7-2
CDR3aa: CASSSFAKETQYF
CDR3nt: TGTGCCAGCAGCTCCTTCGCCAAAGAGACCCAGTACTTC

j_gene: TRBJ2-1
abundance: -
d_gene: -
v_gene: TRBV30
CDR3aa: CAWSQGEVHNEQFF
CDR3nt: TGTGCCTGGAGTCAGGGGGAGGTTCACAATGAGCAGTTCTTC

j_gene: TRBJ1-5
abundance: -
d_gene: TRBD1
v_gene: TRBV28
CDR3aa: CASWSTSGQGTGQPQHF
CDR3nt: TGTGCCAGCTGGAGTACTAGCGGACAGGGAACGGGCCAGCCCCAGCATTTT

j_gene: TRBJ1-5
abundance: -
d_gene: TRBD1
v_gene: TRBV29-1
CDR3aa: CSVEQGVGQPQHF
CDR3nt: TGCAGCGTAGAGCAGGGGGTCGGGCAGCCCCAGCATTTT

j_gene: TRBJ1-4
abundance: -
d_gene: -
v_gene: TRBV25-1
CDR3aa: CASSERQRHEKLFF
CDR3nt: TGTGCCAGCAGTGAGAGACAGAGGCATGAAAAACTGTTTTTT

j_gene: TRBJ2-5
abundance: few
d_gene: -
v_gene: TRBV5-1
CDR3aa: CASSLVSSGIVGKTQYF
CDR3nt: TGCGCCAGCAGCTTGGTTTCGTCGGGGATCGTGGGGAAGACCCAGTACTTC

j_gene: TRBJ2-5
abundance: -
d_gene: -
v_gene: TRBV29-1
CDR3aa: CSVGSDKETQYF
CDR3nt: TGCAGCGTTGGGTCCGATAAAGAGACCCAGTACTTC

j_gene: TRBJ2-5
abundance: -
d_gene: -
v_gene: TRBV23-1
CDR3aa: CASSQSWRIQETQYF
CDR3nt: TGCGCCAGCAGTCAATCGTGGAGGATCCAAGAGACCCAGTACTTC

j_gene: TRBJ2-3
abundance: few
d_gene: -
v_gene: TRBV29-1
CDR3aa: CSVEIYRGSKYF
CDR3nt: TGCAGCGTTGAGATTTATCGGGGGTCGAAGTATTTT

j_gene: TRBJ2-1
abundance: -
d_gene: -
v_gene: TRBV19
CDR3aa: CASIGISDEQFF
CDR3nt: TGTGCCAGTATCGGGATCAGCGATGAGCAGTTCTTC

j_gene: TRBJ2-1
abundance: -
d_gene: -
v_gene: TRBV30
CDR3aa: CAWSWGRGPYNEQFF
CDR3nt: TGTGCCTGGAGTTGGGGGCGGGGTCCCTACAATGAGCAGTTCTTC

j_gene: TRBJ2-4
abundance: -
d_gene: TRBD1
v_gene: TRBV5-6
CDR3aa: CASSFRTGDVSRNIQYF
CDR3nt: TGTGCCAGCAGCTTCAGGACAGGGGATGTCTCAAGAAACATTCAGTACTTC

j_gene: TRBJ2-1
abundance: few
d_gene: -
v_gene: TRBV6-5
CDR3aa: CASRLATLINEQFF
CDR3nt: TGTGCCAGCAGATTAGCGACCCTCATCAATGAGCAGTTCTTC

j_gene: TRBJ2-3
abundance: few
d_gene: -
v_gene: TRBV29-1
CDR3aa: CSVRTGTDTQYF
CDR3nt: TGCAGCGTTAGGACGGGGACAGATACGCAGTATTTT

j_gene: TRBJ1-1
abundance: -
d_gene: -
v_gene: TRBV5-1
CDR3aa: CASTVTGGSTEAFF
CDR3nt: TGCGCCAGCACAGTTACGGGGGGGAGTACTGAAGCTTTCTTT

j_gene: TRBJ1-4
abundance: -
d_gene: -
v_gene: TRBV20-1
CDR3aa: CSARLEKLFF
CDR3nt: TGCAGTGCTAGGTTAGAAAAACTGTTTTTT

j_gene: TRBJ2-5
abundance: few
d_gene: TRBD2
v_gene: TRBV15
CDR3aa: CATSRGLAGGFETQYF
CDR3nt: TGTGCCACCAGCCGCGGACTAGCGGGAGGTTTTGAGACCCAGTACTTC

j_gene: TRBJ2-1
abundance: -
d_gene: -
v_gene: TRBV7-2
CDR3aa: CASSPLGRYNEQFF
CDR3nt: TGTGCCAGCAGCCCTTTGGGTAGGTACAATGAGCAGTTCTTC

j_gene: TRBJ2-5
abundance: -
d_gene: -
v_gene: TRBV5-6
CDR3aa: CASSHALGATIQETQYF
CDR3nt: TGTGCCAGCAGCCACGCGTTGGGCGCAACTATCCAAGAGACCCAGTACTTC

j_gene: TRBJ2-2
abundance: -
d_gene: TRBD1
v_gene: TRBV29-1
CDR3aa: CSVRQGANTGELFF
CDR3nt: TGCAGCGTGCGACAGGGGGCGAACACCGGGGAGCTGTTTTTT

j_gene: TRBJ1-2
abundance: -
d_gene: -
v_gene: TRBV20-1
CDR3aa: CSARHDGYTF
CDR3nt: TGCAGTGCTAGACATGATGGCTACACCTTC

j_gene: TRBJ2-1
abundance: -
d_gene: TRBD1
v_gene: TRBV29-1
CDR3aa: CSVDGGQGAKSYNEQFF
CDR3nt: TGCAGCGTTGATGGGGGACAGGGGGCAAAGTCCTACAATGAGCAGTTCTTC

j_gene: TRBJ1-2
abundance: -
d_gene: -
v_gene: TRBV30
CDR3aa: CAWAGQSRGYTF
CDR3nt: TGTGCCTGGGCTGGACAGTCTCGAGGCTACACCTTC

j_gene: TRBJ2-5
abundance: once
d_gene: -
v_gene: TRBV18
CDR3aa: CASSPEGQETQYF
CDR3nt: TGTGCCAGCTCACCAGAGGGGCAAGAGACCCAGTACTTC

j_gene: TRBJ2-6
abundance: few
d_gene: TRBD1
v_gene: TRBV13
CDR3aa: CASSLGGGHSGANVLTF
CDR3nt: TGTGCCAGCAGCTTAGGAGGGGGCCACTCTGGGGCCAACGTCCTGACTTTC

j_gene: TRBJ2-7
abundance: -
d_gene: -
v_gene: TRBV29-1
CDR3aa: CSGSRGMSGEQYF
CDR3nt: TGCAGCGGGTCCCGGGGAATGTCGGGAGAGCAGTACTTC

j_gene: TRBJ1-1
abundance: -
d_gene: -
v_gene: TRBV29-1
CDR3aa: CSAGDTGQGRSTEAFF
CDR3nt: TGCAGCGCTGGCGACACCGGGCAGGGCCGATCCACTGAAGCTTTCTTT

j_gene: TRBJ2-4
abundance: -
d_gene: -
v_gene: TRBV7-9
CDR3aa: CASSTDIQYF
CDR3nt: TGTGCCAGCAGCACCGACATTCAGTACTTC

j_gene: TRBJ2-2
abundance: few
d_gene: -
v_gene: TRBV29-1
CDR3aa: CSARPGTGELFF
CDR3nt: TGCAGCGCCCGTCCAGGGACCGGGGAGCTGTTTTTT

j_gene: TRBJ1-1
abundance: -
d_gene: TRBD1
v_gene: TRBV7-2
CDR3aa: CASSWGQGTGGTEAFF
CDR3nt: TGTGCCAGCAGCTGGGGACAGGGGACCGGGGGCACTGAAGCTTTCTTT

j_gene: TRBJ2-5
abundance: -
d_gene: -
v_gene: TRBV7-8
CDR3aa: CASSLHGGQETQYF
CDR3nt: TGTGCCAGCAGCCTACATGGGGGCCAAGAGACCCAGTACTTC

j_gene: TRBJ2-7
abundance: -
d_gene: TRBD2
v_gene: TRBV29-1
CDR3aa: CSVLSGTRDEQYF
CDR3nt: TGCAGCGTCCTTAGCGGGACCCGCGACGAGCAGTACTTC

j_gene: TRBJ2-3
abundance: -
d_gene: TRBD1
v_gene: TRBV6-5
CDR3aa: CASSYGTGGTDTQYF
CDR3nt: TGTGCCAGCAGTTACGGGACAGGGGGCACAGATACGCAGTATTTT

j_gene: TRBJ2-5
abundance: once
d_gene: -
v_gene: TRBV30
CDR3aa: CAWMGTSKTQYF
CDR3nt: TGTGCCTGGATGGGGACATCGAAGACCCAGTACTTC

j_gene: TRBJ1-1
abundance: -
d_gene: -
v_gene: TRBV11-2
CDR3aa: CASSLITGTEAFF
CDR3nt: TGTGCCAGCAGCCTAATAACCGGCACTGAAGCTTTCTTT

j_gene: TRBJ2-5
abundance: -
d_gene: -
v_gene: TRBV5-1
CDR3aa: CASSSDQGETQYF
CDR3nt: TGCGCCAGCAGCTCGGACCAGGGGGAGACCCAGTACTTC

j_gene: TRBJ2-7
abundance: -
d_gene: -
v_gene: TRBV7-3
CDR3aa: CASSLSVASREQYF
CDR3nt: TGTGCCAGCAGCTTAAGTGTTGCGAGCCGCGAGCAGTACTTC

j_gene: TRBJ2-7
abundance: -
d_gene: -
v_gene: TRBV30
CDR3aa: CAWSRGGRDTYEQYF
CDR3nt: TGTGCCTGGAGTAGAGGTGGCAGGGACACTTACGAGCAGTACTTC

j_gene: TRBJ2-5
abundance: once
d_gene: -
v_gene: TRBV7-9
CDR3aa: CASSPLGTQYF
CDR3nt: TGTGCCAGCAGCCCCCTAGGGACCCAGTACTTC

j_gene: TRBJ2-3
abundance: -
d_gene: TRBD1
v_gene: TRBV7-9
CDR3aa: CASSSGTGGTDTQYF
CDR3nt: TGTGCCAGCAGCTCCGGGACAGGGGGCACAGATACGCAGTATTTT

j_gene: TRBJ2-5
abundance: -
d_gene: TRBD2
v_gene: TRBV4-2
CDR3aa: CASSQNAFGLAGVETQYF
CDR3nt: TGTGCCAGCAGCCAAAATGCGTTCGGTCTAGCGGGAGTGGAGACCCAGTACTTC

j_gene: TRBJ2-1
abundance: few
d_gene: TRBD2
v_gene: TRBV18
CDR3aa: CASSPPSGGYNEQFF
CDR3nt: TGTGCCAGCTCACCACCGTCGGGAGGGTACAATGAGCAGTTCTTC

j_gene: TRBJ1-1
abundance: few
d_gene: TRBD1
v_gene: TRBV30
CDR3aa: CAWIRTGATEAFF
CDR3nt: TGTGCCTGGATCCGGACAGGAGCAACTGAAGCTTTCTTT

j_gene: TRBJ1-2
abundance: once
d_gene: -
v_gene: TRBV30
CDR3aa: CAWSVHRAGERCTF
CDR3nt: TGTGCCTGGAGTGTTCACAGGGCTGGGGAAAGATGTACCTTC

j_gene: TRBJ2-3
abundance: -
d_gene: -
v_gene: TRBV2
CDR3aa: CASTDTQYF
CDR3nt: TGTGCCAGCACCGATACGCAGTATTTT